The 31 T cell receptor beta chains below come from one sample, sequenced in a study of CD8 T cells in Susac syndrome. The RNA input was about 0.5 to 1 ug, and it was reverse transcribed with random hexamers. TCRdb fed the immunoSEQ multiplex PCR reads into MiXCR, producing one record per CDR3 protein. The sample has roughly 200,000 distinct CDR3 sequences, roughly 95% seen once. The source material was CD4+ T cells from PBMCs. The source of these receptors is a human donor in good health.

The CDR3, as DNA: TGTGCCAGCCAAAACCCAAATCAGCCCCAGCATTTT. Its translation is CASQNPNQPQHF. The chain uses TRBV6-5 and TRBJ1-5; D gene unclear. CDR1 and CDR2 from the germline V gene are MNHEY and SVGAGI. The V and J ends lost 8 bases and 4 bases respectively, with 9 bases between them. The length of the CDR3 is 12 residues.

The CDR3 DNA sequence: TGCAGTGCTAGCCCCCTAACCCGATTCACAGATACGCAGTATTTT. This gives the protein CSASPLTRFTDTQYF. This chain connects TRBV20-1 to TRBJ2-3; D is unclear. Germline V gene sequence: CDR1 DFQATT, CDR2 SNEGSKA (reference sequence). The germline V and J ends were trimmed by 3 bases and 2 bases, with 15 bases remaining between them. The CDR3 extends over 15 amino acids.

This chain connects TRBV5-4 to TRBJ2-1, with TRBD2 matching over 8 bases. In germline, CDR1 is SGHNT, CDR2 YYREEE (reference sequence). This CDR3 contains 16 residues. The ends lost 4 bases at V and 7 bases at J; junction bases unmatched: 13. The CDR3 nucleotides read TGTGCCAGCAGCCCTACGACTAGCGCGACCATAAATGAGCAGTTCTTC. It specifies CASSPTTSATINEQFF.

CDR3 in amino acids: CASSHGVSNYGYTF. The CDR3 bases are TGTGCCAGCAGCCACGGGGTATCGAACTATGGCTACACCTTC. The rearrangement joins TRBV3-1 to TRBJ1-2, with D uncertain. CDR1 LGHDT and CDR2 YNNKEL come from the germline V gene (reference sequence). V gave up 3 bases and J gave up 2 bases, with 10 bases separating them. The CDR3 is 14 residues long.

CDR3 region: CASSVPGTGNGYTF. The CDR3 DNA reads TGTGCCAGCAGCGTGCCCGGGACAGGCAATGGCTACACCTTC. The J gene is TRBJ1-2, the V gene TRBV2, with 8 bases identical to TRBD1. This CDR3 spans 14 amino acids. The germline V gene has CDR1 SNHLY and CDR2 FYNNEI. With 6 bases clipped from V and 6 bases from J, the junction kept 9 bases outside the gene matches.

The V gene is TRBV27, the J gene TRBJ1-3, with 8 bases lining up with TRBD1. Germline CDR1 is MNHEY and CDR2 is SMNVEV (reference sequence). The CDR3 consists of 13 residues. V trimming: 7 bases; J trimming: 3 bases; junction bases outside the gene matches: 2. The CDR3 spells CASKGTGGNTIYF. The DNA of the CDR3 is TGTGCCAGCAAGGGGACAGGTGGAAACACCATATATTTT.

V is TRBV20-1 and J is TRBJ2-3; 7 nucleotides line up with TRBD2. Germline lookup yields CDR1 DFQATT and CDR2 SNEGSKA (reference sequence). The V segment lost 3 bases and the J segment 1 base; nucleotides outside the gene matches: 16. There are 18 residues in the CDR3. For the CDR3, the DNA is TGCAGTGCTAGTCATGGCGGGAGTAACCTCGGCCGCACAGATACGCAGTATTTT. Translated: CSASHGGSNLGRTDTQYF.

The chain carries TRBV20-1 and TRBJ1-1; TRBD1 agrees at 7 bases. The V gene's germline CDR1 is DFQATT and CDR2 SNEGSKA (reference sequence). The CDR3 runs to 12 residues. The DNA for the CDR3 is TGCTCCGTAGGGGGCCTGGACACTGAAGCTTTCTTT. This translates into CSVGGLDTEAFF.

The V call is TRBV7-2, the J call TRBJ2-3; D perhaps matches TRBD1 (6 bases). The CDR3 has 13 amino acids. The V end lost 7 bases, the J end lost 6 bases, and 14 bases lay between the germline ends. From germline, CDR1 is SGHTA and CDR2 FQGNSA. The CDR3 here is CASTPTGIDTQYF. For the CDR3, the DNA is TGTGCCAGCACCCCGACAGGAATTGATACGCAGTATTTT.

The rearrangement joins TRBV20-1 to TRBJ1-1; 8 positions agree with TRBD1. The ends lost 4 bases at V and 0 bases at J; junction bases unmatched: 4. CDR1 and CDR2 (germline): DFQATT, SNEGSKA (reference sequence). CDR3 size: 14 residues. The CDR3 protein is CSANRQGMNTEAFF. DNA of the CDR3: TGCAGTGCTAATCGACAGGGGATGAACACTGAAGCTTTCTTT.

The chain combines TRBV27 with TRBJ1-1; D ambiguous. Trimming cost V 4 bases and J 5 bases, with 14 bases left between them. This CDR3 has 14 amino acids. Germline V gene data show CDR1 as MNHEY and CDR2 as SMNVEV (reference sequence). CDR3 nucleotides: TGTGCCAGCAGTTCGGGTCTGCCGGTAACTGAAGCTTTCTTT. Its protein is CASSSGLPVTEAFF.

This chain joins TRBV18 and TRBJ1-3; D is perhaps TRBD1 (5 bases). This CDR3 has 14 residues. V dropped 8 bases and J dropped 0 bases, with 11 bases sitting between them. Germline-derived CDR1 and CDR2 are KGHSH and LQKENI. The CDR3 DNA reads as TGTGCCAGCCTACGGGACGGCTCTGGAAACACCATATATTTT. Amino acids: CASLRDGSGNTIYF.

The V call is TRBV20-1, the J call TRBJ2-5, with 7 bases lining up with TRBD1. This CDR3 has 14 residues. V lost 0 bases, J lost 7 bases, and 8 bases stayed unmatched. Germline CDR1 reads DFQATT; CDR2 reads SNEGSKA (reference sequence). The CDR3 protein is CSAREWSNRGTQYF. The CDR3 DNA is TGCAGTGCTAGAGAGTGGAGTAACAGGGGGACCCAGTACTTC.

The genes are TRBV10-3 and TRBJ2-3; TRBD1 matches at 9 bases. This CDR3 is 13 amino acids long. Germline trimming cut 8 bases from V and 0 bases from J; bases unmatched to any gene: 0. Germline V CDR1 and CDR2: ENHRY, SYGVKD. CDR3 region: CAIGQGSTDTQYF. CDR3 sequence (DNA): TGTGCCATCGGACAGGGGAGCACAGATACGCAGTATTTT.

The chain carries TRBV19 and TRBJ2-5; weak D call: TRBD1 (6 bases). Trimming shortened V by 11 bases and J by 2 bases, and 21 bases separated the two germline ends. The CDR3 is made up of 15 amino acids. Germline V gives CDR1 LNHDA, CDR2 SQIVND (reference sequence). CDR3 bases: TGTGCCTGCCGGGGCATATCAGGACAGCAAGAGACCCAGTACTTC. Its protein product is CACRGISGQQETQYF.

This sequence joins TRBV25-1 and TRBJ2-1; 12 nucleotides agree with TRBD2. The CDR3 spans 14 residues. J lost 6 bases, V lost 4 bases, and 1 base had no gene match. Germline CDR1 and CDR2: MGHDK and SYGVNS. The CDR3: CASSGLAGANEQFF. CDR3 nucleotide sequence: TGTGCCAGCAGTGGACTAGCGGGAGCCAATGAGCAGTTCTTC.

The gene calls are TRBV12-3 or TRBV12-4 and TRBJ1-2; D is possibly TRBD1 (6 bases). The CDR3 length is 13 residues. The V and J ends lost 7 bases and 8 bases respectively, with 17 bases between them. The CDR3 reads CASTLRGFGGYTF. The CDR3 DNA is TGTGCCAGCACCTTGAGGGGGTTCGGCGGCTACACCTTC.

This chain joins TRBV3-1 and TRBJ1-1; D is undetermined. There are 13 residues in the CDR3. CDR1 LGHDT and CDR2 YNNKEL come from the germline V gene (reference sequence). Deletions cut 9 bases from V and 4 bases from J, with 15 bases between. CDR3 DNA sequence: TGTGCCAGTCGGACTGGACGGAGCACTGAAGCTTTCTTT. Translating it yields CASRTGRSTEAFF. The whole variable domain, remainder taken from reference TRBV3-1 and TRBJ1-1, is DTAVSQTPKYLVTQMGNDKSIKCEQNLGHDTMYWYKQDSKKFLKIMFSYNNKELIINETVPNRFSPKSPDKAHLNLHINSLELGDSAVYFCASRTGRSTEAFFGQGTRLTVV.

J is TRBJ2-1 and V is TRBV18; unclear D gene. Trimming removed 2 bases from V and 10 bases from J, with 15 bases in between. The CDR3 covers 14 residues. CDR1 is KGHSH and CDR2 is LQKENI in the germline V gene. CDR3 protein: CASSPVLSGNEQFF. The CDR3 bases are TGTGCCAGCTCACCAGTTTTATCCGGAAACGAGCAGTTCTTC.

J is TRBJ2-1 and V is TRBV20-1; TRBD2 aligns across 9 bases. V was pared by 0 bases and J by 8 bases, with 8 bases of the junction left unmatched. In germline, CDR1 is DFQATT, CDR2 SNEGSKA (reference sequence). The CDR3 runs 15 residues. The CDR3 loop is CSARDSGGSADEQFF. CDR3 DNA: TGCAGTGCTAGAGATAGCGGGGGTTCCGCGGATGAGCAGTTCTTC.

The chain joins TRBV30 to TRBJ1-5; D is uncertain. V was cut by 4 bases and J by 0 bases, with 10 bases left in between. The CDR3 length is 14 residues. The germline V gene has CDR1 GTSNPN and CDR2 SVGIG (reference sequence). The CDR3 protein is CAWTPRLSNQPQHF. CDR3 DNA: TGTGCCTGGACCCCCCGACTTAGCAATCAGCCCCAGCATTTT.

This rearrangement joins TRBV27 to TRBJ1-2; no reliable D call. The length of the CDR3 is 19 residues. CDR1 is MNHEY and CDR2 is SMNVEV in the germline V gene (reference sequence). V lost 6 bases and J 0 bases, leaving 26 bases between the germline ends. The CDR3 sequence is CASSLAPHYREGANYGYTF. Here the CDR3 DNA reads TGTGCCAGCAGCCTTGCCCCACATTACAGAGAAGGAGCTAACTATGGCTACACCTTC.

The gene calls are TRBV28 and TRBJ2-3; maybe TRBD2 (6 bases). The CDR3 runs to 15 residues. V was cut by 2 bases and J by 0 bases, with 9 bases left in between. The germline gives CDR1 MDHEN, CDR2 SYDVKM. DNA for the CDR3: TGTGCCAGCAGTTTAGGCGGGGAGAGCACAGATACGCAGTATTTT. Amino acid sequence: CASSLGGESTDTQYF.

The V gene is TRBV21-1, the J gene TRBJ2-2; TRBD1 was called by the table and not checked on the DNA. TRBV21-1 is marked as a pseudogene. The CDR3 runs to 15 residues. Written as DNA, the CDR3 is TGTGCCAGCAGCCCCCCGGACAGGGACGCCGGGGAGCTGTTTTTT. Residues: CASSPPDRDAGELFF.

The rearrangement joins TRBV5-4 to TRBJ2-7; 7 bases match TRBD1. In germline, CDR1 is SGHNT, CDR2 YYREEE (reference sequence). J gave up 6 bases and V 5 bases, and 8 bases lay outside the gene matches. CDR3 length: 13 amino acids. This chain's CDR3 is CASSDRVVFEQYF. The CDR3 region has the DNA TGTGCCAGCAGTGACAGGGTTGTGTTCGAGCAGTACTTC.

The chain joins TRBV6-2 or TRBV6-3 to TRBJ2-1; a weak D match, TRBD2 (5 bases). The CDR3 length is 12 residues. V lost 7 bases to trimming and J lost 7 bases, with 11 bases between them. CDR1 is MNHEY, CDR2 SVGEGT, per germline. The chain's CDR3 is CASMTNLNEQFF. CDR3 sequence (DNA): TGTGCCAGCATGACTAACCTTAATGAGCAGTTCTTC.

J is TRBJ2-3 and V is TRBV10-3; TRBD2 matches 10 bases. The CDR3 is 14 amino acids. Per the germline V gene, CDR1 is ENHRY and CDR2 is SYGVKD. V lost 6 bases and J lost 6; bases outside the gene matches: 6. The CDR3 here is CAIRPGLASDTQYF. DNA for the CDR3: TGTGCCATCAGGCCGGGACTAGCGAGCGATACGCAGTATTTT.

The chain combines TRBV9 with TRBJ2-1, with D unresolved. CDR1 is SGDLS, CDR2 YYNGEE, per germline. Trimming removed 0 bases at V and 6 bases at J, with 7 bases between. This CDR3 comprises 13 residues. The CDR3 bases are TGTGCCAGCAGCGTAGGGATAGGCAATGAGCAGTTCTTC. This translates into CASSVGIGNEQFF.

The chain carries TRBV30 and TRBJ1-2; 8 bases line up with TRBD1. Trimming at V came to 3 bases and at J to 2 bases, leaving 11 bases not matched to a gene. CDR3 length: 16 residues. The germline gives CDR1 GTSNPN, CDR2 SVGIG (reference sequence). CDR3 coding DNA: TGTGCCTGGAGCGGGCCTAGGACAGGGACGAACTATGGCTACACCTTC. Protein sequence: CAWSGPRTGTNYGYTF.

This clonotype occurred once. The J gene is TRBJ2-2, the V gene TRBV20-1, with D maybe TRBD1 (6 bases). Germline CDR1 is DFQATT and CDR2 is SNEGSKA (reference sequence). This CDR3 spans 14 amino acids. V was cut by 8 bases and J by 2 bases, with 15 bases left in between. The CDR3 DNA is TGCAGTTCACTAACAGGGCTTAACACCGGGGAGCTGTTTTTT. Its protein is CSSLTGLNTGELFF.

As to this clonotype: The junction differs from germline at one of its ends, possibly a read error. This chain joins TRBV5-4 and TRBJ1-6; perhaps TRBD1 as D (6 bases). Germline assignment: CDR1 SGHNT and CDR2 YYREEE (reference sequence). CDR3 length: 12 residues. CDR3 DNA: TGTGCCAGCAGCTCAGGGGATTCACCCCTCCATTTT. Its translation is CASSSGDSPLHF. Variable domain in full (rest from reference TRBV5-4 and TRBJ1-6): ETGVTQSPTHLIKTRGQQVTLRCSSQSGHNTVSWYQQALGQGPQFIFQYYREEENGRGNFPPRFSGLQFPNYSSELNVNALELDDSALYLCASSSGDSPLHFGNGTRLTVT.